This TCR beta chain comes out of a study of T cell repertoires in cytomegalovirus infection. Across the whole study: HLA-C-restricted CMV epitopes, recently identified, and well-studied HLA-B-restricted ones were used by the study. Indicated by public TCR beta signatures were CMV infection and matching HLA type.

J was trimmed by 2 bases and V by 11 bases; bases with no gene match: 9. This CDR3 is 13 amino acids long. Germline assignment: CDR1 MNHEY and CDR2 SVGAGI. Via MiXCR, TCRdb re-called the reads, giving one row per CDR3 protein. The sample includes around 430,000 distinct CDR3 sequences, about 44% of them seen just once. With respect to this clonotype: The antigen is unknown.

The rearrangement uses TRBV6-5 and TRBJ2-7, with 7 bases aligning to TRBD2. The sequence was collected from a human donor in good health (CMV status not recorded). Some clones in this sample may be carry-over from other donors' samples. Sample: cultured PBMCs, taken from culture after CMV antigen stimulation. CDR3 sequence: CASAGLFPYEQYF. The CDR3 nucleotides are TGTGCCTCAGCGGGACTATTCCCCTACGAGCAGTACTTC.